This T cell receptor beta chain was recorded in a study of blood T cell repertoires in COVID-19. Only in-frame clones appear in the TCRdb table, and some are missing; sequencing was by immunoSEQ multiplex PCR. The table has 200,000 to 300,000 clones, approximately 84% seen once; the top ten hold around 3%. The J segment lost 1 base and the V segment lost 0 bases, leaving 7 bases of the junction unmatched. Per germline, CDR1 LNHNV and CDR2 YYDKDF (reference sequence). CDR3 length equals 17 residues. The sample consisted of PBMCs or T cells enriched from blood (not recorded which). The receptor was derived from a woman in her thirties or forties with acute COVID-19. This chain joins TRBV15 and TRBJ2-5; 8 bases are shared with TRBD2. The CDR3 protein is CATSRDRLAGLQETQYF. As DNA, the CDR3 is TGTGCCACCAGCAGAGATAGGCTAGCGGGTCTCCAAGAGACCCAGTACTTC.